This T cell receptor (beta chain) was obtained from a study of Ad26.COV2.S vaccination and SARS-CoV-2 variants. Assay: immunoSEQ multiplex PCR; the TCRdb copy retains only in-frame clones and omits some. The sample lists fewer than 50,000 clones, 75% to 85% seen once, with around 43% in the top ten. From germline, CDR1 is KGHDR and CDR2 SFDVKD. The V end was cut by 3 bases, the J end by 5 bases, with 5 bases between. The CDR3 is 12 residues long. This TCR was recovered from a human donor who had recovered from COVID-19. This chain joins TRBV24-1 and TRBJ2-3; D is ambiguous. Sequencing used peripheral blood, obtained after recovery from COVID-19. The CDR3: CATSDEGDTQYF. The CDR3 DNA follows: TGTGCCACCAGTGATGAAGGAGATACGCAGTATTTT.